A selection of T cell receptor beta chains follows, all from one sample in a study of T cell repertoires in ileal Crohn's disease. Clones were read by immunoSEQ multiplex PCR, and TCRdb kept only the in-frame ones, dropping some. This table has tens of thousands of clones, about 89% appearing once. The sample was ileal tissue. These receptors originate from an adult with Crohn's disease. Both conserved end residues are part of each CDR3. Fields, in order: V gene, J gene, D gene, CDR3 protein. The D gene is left open where the match is weak.

TRBV19	TRBJ2-2	.	CASTGSGPHTGELFF
TRBV30	TRBJ1-2	TRBD1	CAWSVRGQGADGYTF
TRBV4-2	TRBJ1-2	.	CASSQDRGEYYGYTF
TRBV2	TRBJ1-2	.	CASDDDKYGYTF
TRBV19	TRBJ1-3	.	CDSSIPQGWAQWRNTIYF
TRBV9	TRBJ1-1	.	CASSVGPQENTEAFF
TRBV7-8	TRBJ1-4	.	CASSTLRTDRDRKLFF
TRBV18	TRBJ2-1	TRBD1	CASSPGGQGVQQFF
TRBV5-1	TRBJ2-3	TRBD2	CASSQGSGGTDTQYF
TRBV19	TRBJ1-3	.	CASNRGMADSGNTIYF
TRBV18	TRBJ2-5	TRBD1	CASSPPGQGIGETQYF
TRBV18	TRBJ1-1	.	CASSLDSWADEAFF
TRBV7-9	TRBJ1-1	.	CASSLAADIPF
TRBV7-2	TRBJ1-1	.	CASSLEGRGTEAFF
TRBV5-1	TRBJ1-2	.	CASSLDRPIYGYTF
TRBV28	TRBJ1-2	.	CASSLGFYGYTF
TRBV5-4	TRBJ2-3	TRBD2	CASSLAGGVVDTQYF
TRBV6-4	TRBJ1-1	.	CASSVGENTEAFF
TRBV4-2	TRBJ1-2	.	CASSQDISRGANYGYTF
TRBV25-1	TRBJ2-3	TRBD2	CASSLGTGGFTDTQYF
TRBV5-1	TRBJ1-2	TRBD1	CASSAGTGGESYGYTF
TRBV25-1	TRBJ2-5	TRBD1	CASRTGTTQYF
TRBV28	TRBJ1-5	.	CASSFRTATNQPQHF
TRBV6-1	TRBJ1-5	.	CATTGVGGGQPQHF
TRBV19	TRBJ1-4	TRBD1	CASSHDRGRNEKLFF
TRBV19	TRBJ1-5	.	CASKAGSASNQPQHF
TRBV7-9	TRBJ2-1	TRBD2	CASSSTSPWSYNEQFF
TRBV5-6	TRBJ1-3	TRBD1	CASSSDRGGFGNTIYF
TRBV30	TRBJ1-1	.	CAWSYGRNTEAFF
TRBV7-2	TRBJ2-7	.	CASSLPGGGYEQYF
TRBV2	TRBJ1-1	.	CASSVTGRGTEAFF
TRBV7-9	TRBJ2-2	.	CASSLAQGMNTGELFF
TRBV2	TRBJ2-7	TRBD2	CASSFGLVPYEQYF
TRBV15	TRBJ1-5	TRBD1	CATSREARRRGKNQPQHF
TRBV5-6	TRBJ1-5	.	CASSRRKQKQGQPQHF
TRBV2	TRBJ1-4	TRBD1	CASSRGQGGVRSEKLFF
TRBV14	TRBJ2-7	TRBD2	CASSHLLAGSYEQYF
TRBV5-4	TRBJ1-2	TRBD1	CASSFQGAQGYTF
TRBV19	TRBJ1-2	.	CASSMFAGNYGYTF
TRBV28	TRBJ1-2	.	CASSLDGGSDTGYTF
TRBV7-2	TRBJ1-5	.	CASSISNQPQHF
TRBV5-1	TRBJ1-2	TRBD1	CASSAGTGGVYGYTF
TRBV6-1	TRBJ1-5	.	CASSEETFRVGNQPQHF
TRBV29-1	TRBJ1-1	.	CSVDWGGTEAFF
TRBV7-6	TRBJ2-5	.	CASSLALSSQETQYF
TRBV15	TRBJ1-1	.	CATSLDSNTEAFF